This T cell receptor beta chain is from a study of identical twins. General study findings and limits: Whereas memory repertoires showed no such difference, abundant cord blood beta clonotypes carried fewer insertions. Models, which agreed with sharing between unrelated individuals, nonetheless underestimated the out-of-frame TCR alpha sharing seen in monozygotic twins.

In this sample, this clonotype turned up a few times. Its matching antigen is unknown. TCRdb independently ran MiXCR on the 5' RACE reads; one entry per CDR3 protein. The sample shows around 1.7 million distinct CDR3 sequences, less than 35% of them seen only once. The V gene's germline CDR1 is MNHEY and CDR2 SVGAGI. Trimming stripped 6 bases from V and 5 bases from J, with 11 bases between. The CDR3 spans 13 residues. The receptor was isolated from a newborn girl in good health. The sequenced sample consisted of cord blood. The chain employs TRBV6-5 and TRBJ1-5, with a possible D match to TRBD1 (6 bases). DNA for the CDR3: TGTGCCAGCAGCCACAGGGCCGATCAGCCCCAGCATTTT. The encoded protein is CASSHRADQPQHF.